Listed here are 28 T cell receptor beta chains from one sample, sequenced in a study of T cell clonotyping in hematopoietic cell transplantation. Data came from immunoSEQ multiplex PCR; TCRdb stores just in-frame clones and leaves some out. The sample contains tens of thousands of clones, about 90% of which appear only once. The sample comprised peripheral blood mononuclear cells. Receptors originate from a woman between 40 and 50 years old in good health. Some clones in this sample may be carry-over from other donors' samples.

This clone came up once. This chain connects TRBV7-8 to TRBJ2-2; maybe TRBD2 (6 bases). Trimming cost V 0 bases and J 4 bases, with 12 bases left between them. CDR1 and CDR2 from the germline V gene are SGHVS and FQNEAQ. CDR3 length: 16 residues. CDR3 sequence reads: CASSLATAGGTGELFF. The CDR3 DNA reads TGTGCCAGCAGCTTAGCGACCGCCGGGGGCACCGGGGAGCTGTTTTTT.

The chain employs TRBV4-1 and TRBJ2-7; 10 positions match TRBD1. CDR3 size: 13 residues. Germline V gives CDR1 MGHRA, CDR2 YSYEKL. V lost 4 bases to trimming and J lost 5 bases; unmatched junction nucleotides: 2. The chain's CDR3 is CASSRGQGDEQYF. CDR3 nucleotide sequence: TGCGCCAGCAGCCGTGGACAGGGGGACGAGCAGTACTTC.

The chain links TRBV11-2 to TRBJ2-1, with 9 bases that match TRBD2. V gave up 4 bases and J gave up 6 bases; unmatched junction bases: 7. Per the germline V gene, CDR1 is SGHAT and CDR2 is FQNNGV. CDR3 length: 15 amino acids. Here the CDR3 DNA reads TGTGCCAGCAGCTCCAACGAGGGACTAGCCAATGAGCAGTTCTTC. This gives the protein CASSSNEGLANEQFF.

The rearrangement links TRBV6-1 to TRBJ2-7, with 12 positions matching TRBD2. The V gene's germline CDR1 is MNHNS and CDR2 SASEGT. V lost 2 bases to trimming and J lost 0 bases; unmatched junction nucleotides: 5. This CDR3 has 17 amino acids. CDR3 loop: CASSEPGLAGSSYEQYF. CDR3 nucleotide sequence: TGTGCCAGCAGTGAACCAGGACTAGCGGGGTCCTCCTACGAGCAGTACTTC.

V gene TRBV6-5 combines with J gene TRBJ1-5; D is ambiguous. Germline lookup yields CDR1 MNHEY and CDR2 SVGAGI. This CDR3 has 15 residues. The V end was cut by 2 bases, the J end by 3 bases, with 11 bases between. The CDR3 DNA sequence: TGTGCCAGCAGTTACCAAGGGAATACCAATCAGCCCCAGCATTTT. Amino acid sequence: CASSYQGNTNQPQHF.

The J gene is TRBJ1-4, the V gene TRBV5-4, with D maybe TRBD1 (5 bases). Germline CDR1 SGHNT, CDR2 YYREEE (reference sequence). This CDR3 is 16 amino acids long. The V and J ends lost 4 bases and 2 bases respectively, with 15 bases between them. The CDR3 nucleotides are TGTGCCAGCAGCGCAGACGGGGGATCGACTAATGAAAAACTGTTTTTT. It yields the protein CASSADGGSTNEKLFF.

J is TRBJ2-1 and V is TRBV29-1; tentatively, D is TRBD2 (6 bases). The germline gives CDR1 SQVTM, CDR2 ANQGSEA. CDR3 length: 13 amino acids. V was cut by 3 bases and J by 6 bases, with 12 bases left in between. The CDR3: CSVEGWRGNEQFF. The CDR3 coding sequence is TGCAGCGTTGAGGGGTGGCGGGGCAATGAGCAGTTCTTC.

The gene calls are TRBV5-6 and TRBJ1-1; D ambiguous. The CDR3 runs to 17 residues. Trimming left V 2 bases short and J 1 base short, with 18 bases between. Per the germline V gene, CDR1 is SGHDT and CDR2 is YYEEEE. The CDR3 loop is CASSFVQNRFSNTEAFF. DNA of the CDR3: TGTGCCAGCAGCTTTGTACAGAATCGCTTCTCGAACACTGAAGCTTTCTTT.

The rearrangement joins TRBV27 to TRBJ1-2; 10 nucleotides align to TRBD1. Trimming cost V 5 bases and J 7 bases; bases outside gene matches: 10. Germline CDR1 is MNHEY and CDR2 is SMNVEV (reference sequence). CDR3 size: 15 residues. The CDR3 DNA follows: TGTGCCAGCAGTCCAACAGACAGGGGGCAAAGTGGCTACACCTTC. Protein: CASSPTDRGQSGYTF.

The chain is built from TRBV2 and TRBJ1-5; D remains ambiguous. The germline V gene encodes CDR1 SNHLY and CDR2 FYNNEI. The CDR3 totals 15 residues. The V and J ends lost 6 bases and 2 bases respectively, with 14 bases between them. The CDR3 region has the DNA TGTGCCAGCAGAGTTAGGGTCGCCGGCAATCAGCCCCAGCATTTT. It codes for CASRVRVAGNQPQHF.

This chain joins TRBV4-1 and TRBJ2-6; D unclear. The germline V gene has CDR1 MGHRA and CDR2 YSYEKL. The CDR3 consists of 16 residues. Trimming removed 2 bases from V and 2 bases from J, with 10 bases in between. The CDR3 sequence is CASSQSWETGANVLTF. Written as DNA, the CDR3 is TGCGCCAGCAGCCAAAGTTGGGAAACTGGGGCCAACGTCCTGACTTTC.

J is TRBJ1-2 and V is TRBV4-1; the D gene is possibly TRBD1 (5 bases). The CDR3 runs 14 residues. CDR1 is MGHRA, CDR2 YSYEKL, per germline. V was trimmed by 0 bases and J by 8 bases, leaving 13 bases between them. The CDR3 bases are TGCGCCAGCAGCCAAGATATCCAGGGATGGGGCTACACCTTC. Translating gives CASSQDIQGWGYTF.

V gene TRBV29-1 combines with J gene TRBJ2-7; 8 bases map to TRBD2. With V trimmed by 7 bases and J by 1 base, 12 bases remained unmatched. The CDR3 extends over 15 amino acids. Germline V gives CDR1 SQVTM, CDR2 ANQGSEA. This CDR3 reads CSGPLSGRGSYEQYF. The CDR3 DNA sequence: TGCAGCGGGCCCCTAAGCGGGAGAGGGTCCTACGAGCAGTACTTC.

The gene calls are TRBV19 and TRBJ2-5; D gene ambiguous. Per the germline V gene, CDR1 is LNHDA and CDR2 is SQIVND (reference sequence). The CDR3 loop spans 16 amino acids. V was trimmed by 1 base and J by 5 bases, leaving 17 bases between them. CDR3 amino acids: CASSIGVAGGQETQYF. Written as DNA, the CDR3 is TGTGCCAGTAGTATAGGAGTGGCAGGTGGCCAGGAGACCCAGTACTTC.

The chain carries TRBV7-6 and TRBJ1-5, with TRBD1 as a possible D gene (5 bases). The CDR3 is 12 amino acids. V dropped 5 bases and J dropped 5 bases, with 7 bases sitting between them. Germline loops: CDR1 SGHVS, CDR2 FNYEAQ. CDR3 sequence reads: CASSPGYQPQHF. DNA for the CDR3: TGTGCCAGCAGCCCAGGGTATCAGCCCCAGCATTTT.

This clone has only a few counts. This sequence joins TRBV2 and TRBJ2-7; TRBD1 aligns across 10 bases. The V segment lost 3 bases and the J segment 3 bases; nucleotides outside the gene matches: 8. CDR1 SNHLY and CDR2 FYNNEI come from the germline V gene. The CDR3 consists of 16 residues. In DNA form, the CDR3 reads TGTGCCAGCAGTGACCCTCATGGGACAGGGGACTACGAGCAGTACTTC. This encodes CASSDPHGTGDYEQYF. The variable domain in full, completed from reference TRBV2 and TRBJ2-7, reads EPEVTQTPSHQVTQMGQEVILRCVPISNHLYFYWYRQILGQKVEFLVSFYNNEISEKSEIFDDQFSVERPDGSNFTLKIRSTKLEDSAMYFCASSDPHGTGDYEQYFGPGTRLTVT.

The CDR3 region is CATATGDRSNEQFF. The CDR3 DNA is TGTGCCACTGCTACGGGGGACAGATCCAATGAGCAGTTCTTC. This sequence joins TRBV19 and TRBJ2-1; D is perhaps TRBD1 (7 bases). CDR3 length equals 14 residues. V dropped 10 bases and J dropped 6 bases, with 19 bases sitting between them. The germline V gene encodes CDR1 LNHDA and CDR2 SQIVND (reference sequence).

In DNA form, the CDR3 reads TGCGCCAGCAGCTTGAAACCAATCCCGGGCGGGGCCGGGTCGTGGACAGATACGCAGTATTTT. This sequence encodes CASSLKPIPGGAGSWTDTQYF. The chain joins TRBV5-1 to TRBJ2-3, with D possibly TRBD2 on 6 matching bases. The CDR3 has 21 residues. The V and J ends lost 1 base and 3 bases respectively, with 30 bases between them. Per the germline V gene, CDR1 is SGHRS and CDR2 is YFSETQ.

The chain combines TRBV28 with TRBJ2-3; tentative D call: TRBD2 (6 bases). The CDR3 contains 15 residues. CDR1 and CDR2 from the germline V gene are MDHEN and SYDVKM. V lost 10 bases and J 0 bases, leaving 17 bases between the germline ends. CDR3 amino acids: CATAKPGLSTDTQYF. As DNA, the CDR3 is TGTGCCACCGCGAAGCCGGGACTGAGCACAGATACGCAGTATTTT.

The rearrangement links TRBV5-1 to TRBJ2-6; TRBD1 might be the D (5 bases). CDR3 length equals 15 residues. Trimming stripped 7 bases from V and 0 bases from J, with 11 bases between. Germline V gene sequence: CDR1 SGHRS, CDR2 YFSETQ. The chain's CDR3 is CASGDSFSGANVLTF. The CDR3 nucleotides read TGCGCCAGCGGAGACAGTTTCTCTGGGGCCAACGTCCTGACTTTC.

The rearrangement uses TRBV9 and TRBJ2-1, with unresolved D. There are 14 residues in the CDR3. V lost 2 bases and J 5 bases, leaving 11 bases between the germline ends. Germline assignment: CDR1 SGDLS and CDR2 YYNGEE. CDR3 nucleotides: TGTGCCAGCAGCGTGCGACCCCGGGACAATGAGCAGTTCTTC. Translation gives CASSVRPRDNEQFF. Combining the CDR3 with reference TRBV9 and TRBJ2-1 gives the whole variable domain DSGVTQTPKHLITATGQRVTLRCSPRSGDLSVYWYQQSLDQGLQFLIQYYNGEERAKGNILERFSAQQFPDLHSELNLSSLELGDSALYFCASSVRPRDNEQFFGPGTRLTVL.

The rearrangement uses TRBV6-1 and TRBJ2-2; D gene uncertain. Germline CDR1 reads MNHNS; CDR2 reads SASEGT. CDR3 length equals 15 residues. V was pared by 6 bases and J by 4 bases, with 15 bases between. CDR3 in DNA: TGTGCCAGCAGGGCCAACGATATAATCACCGGGGAGCTGTTTTTT. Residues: CASRANDIITGELFF.

CDR3 DNA sequence: TGTGCCAGCACCTTGACCCGGACGTCTAATGAAAAACTGTTTTTT. It codes for CASTLTRTSNEKLFF. The chain recombines TRBV28 with TRBJ1-4; D gene unclear. The CDR3 covers 15 residues. Germline CDR1 is MDHEN and CDR2 is SYDVKM. V lost 7 bases to trimming and J lost 3 bases, with 15 bases between them.

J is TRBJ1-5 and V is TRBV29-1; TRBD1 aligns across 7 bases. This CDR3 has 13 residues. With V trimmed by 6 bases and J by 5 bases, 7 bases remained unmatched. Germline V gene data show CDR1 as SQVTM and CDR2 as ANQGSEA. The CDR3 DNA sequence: TGCAGCGTCGCGACAGGGAGGGATCAGCCCCAGCATTTT. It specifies CSVATGRDQPQHF.

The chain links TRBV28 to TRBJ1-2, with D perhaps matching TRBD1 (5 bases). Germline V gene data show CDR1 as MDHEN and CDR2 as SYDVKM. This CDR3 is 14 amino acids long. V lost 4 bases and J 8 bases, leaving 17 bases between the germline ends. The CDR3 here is CASSSAGGGRGYTF. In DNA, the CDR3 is TGTGCCAGCAGTTCGGCAGGTGGGGGTAGGGGCTACACCTTC.

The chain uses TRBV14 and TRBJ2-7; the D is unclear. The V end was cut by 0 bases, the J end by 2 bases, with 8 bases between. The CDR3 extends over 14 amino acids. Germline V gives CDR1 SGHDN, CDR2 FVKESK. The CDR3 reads CASSQDKTAYEQYF. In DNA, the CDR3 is TGTGCCAGCAGCCAAGATAAGACTGCCTACGAGCAGTACTTC.

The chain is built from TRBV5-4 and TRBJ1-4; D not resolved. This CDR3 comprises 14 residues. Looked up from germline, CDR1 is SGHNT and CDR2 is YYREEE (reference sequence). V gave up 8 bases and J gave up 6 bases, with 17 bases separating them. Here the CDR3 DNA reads TGTGCCAGTCAAAAAGGCGGTTCCTATGAAAAACTGTTTTTT. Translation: CASQKGGSYEKLFF.

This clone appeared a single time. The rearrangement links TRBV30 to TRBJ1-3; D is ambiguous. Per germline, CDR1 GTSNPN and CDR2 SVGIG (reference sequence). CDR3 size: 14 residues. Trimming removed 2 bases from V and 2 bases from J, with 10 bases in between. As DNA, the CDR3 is TGTGCCTGGAGTCGCGGGAGTCCTGGAAACACCATATATTTT. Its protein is CAWSRGSPGNTIYF.